Below, 11 T cell receptor beta chains from the same sample are listed, as sequenced in a study of cytomegalovirus exposure and HLA in healthy donors. It was with 60 Vbeta and 13 Jbeta primers that the PCR ran. Assay used: immunoSEQ multiplex PCR; TCRdb lists only in-frame clones, some missing. The sample records around 150,000 clones, 75% being singletons. Sequenced material: PBMCs. The receptors were gathered from a woman in her thirties or forties in good health and CMV-seropositive.

The V gene is TRBV11-2, the J gene TRBJ2-2; possibly TRBD2 for D (5 bases). V gave up 2 bases and J gave up 1 base, with 11 bases separating them. CDR3 length equals 16 residues. Germline lookup yields CDR1 SGHAT and CDR2 FQNNGV. The CDR3 DNA reads as TGTGCCAGCAGCTTAAGCGGTAGAGGGAACACCGGGGAGCTGTTTTTT. Translating it yields CASSLSGRGNTGELFF. The full variable domain, in which reference TRBV11-2 and TRBJ2-2 provide the parts outside the CDR3, is EAGVAQSPRYKIIEKRQSVAFWCNPISGHATLYWYQQILGQGPKLLIQFQNNGVVDDSQLPKDRFSAERLKGVDSTLKIQPAKLEDSAVYLCASSLSGRGNTGELFFGEGSRLTVL.

The chain is built from TRBV5-1 and TRBJ2-2; 7 bases line up with TRBD1. CDR3 length equals 17 residues. From germline, CDR1 is SGHRS and CDR2 YFSETQ. V shed 3 bases and J 2 bases; nucleotides not matched to a gene: 10. CDR3 in DNA: TGCGCCAGCAGCTCGAGAGGGACAGAAGTTAACACCGGGGAGCTGTTTTTT. This codes for CASSSRGTEVNTGELFF. The full variable domain, rest sourced from reference TRBV5-1 and TRBJ2-2, is KAGVTQTPRYLIKTRGQQVTLSCSPISGHRSVSWYQQTPGQGLQFLFEYFSETQRNKGNFPGRFSGRQFSNSRSEMNVSTLELGDSALYLCASSSRGTEVNTGELFFGEGSRLTVL.

This chain uses TRBV19 with TRBJ1-5; 9 positions agree with TRBD1. The length of the CDR3 is 16 residues. V shed 5 bases and J 6 bases; nucleotides not matched to a gene: 11. Germline lookup yields CDR1 LNHDA and CDR2 SQIVND (reference sequence). CDR3 nucleotides: TGTGCCAGTAGTCAGCGAAGGGGACAGGGAGTTCAGCCCCAGCATTTT. It translates to CASSQRRGQGVQPQHF.

The table lists this clone with a few counts. This chain uses TRBV15 with TRBJ1-1; D perhaps matches TRBD1 (5 bases). Trimming removed 0 bases from V and 7 bases from J, with 24 bases in between. CDR3 length: 18 residues. From germline, CDR1 is LNHNV and CDR2 YYDKDF (reference sequence). CDR3 DNA sequence: TGTGCCACCAGCAGAGATCTTCGGTCAGGGAGGACCGACTTTGAAGCTTTCTTT. Amino acids: CATSRDLRSGRTDFEAFF.

The chain combines TRBV5-4 with TRBJ2-7; D gene ambiguous. Germline CDR1 SGHNT, CDR2 YYREEE (reference sequence). Trimming cost V 4 bases and J 3 bases, with 14 bases left between them. The CDR3 runs to 14 residues. CDR3 protein: CASSLEPQYYEQYF. The DNA for the CDR3 is TGTGCCAGCAGCCTAGAACCACAATACTACGAGCAGTACTTC.

A few counts support this clone. The V call is TRBV7-2, the J call TRBJ2-3; 8 nucleotides line up with TRBD2. J gave up 4 bases and V 1 base, and 16 bases lay outside the gene matches. The CDR3 totals 19 residues. Looked up from germline, CDR1 is SGHTA and CDR2 is FQGNSA. The CDR3 DNA follows: TGTGCCAGCAGCTTAGTCGGGTGGGCTAGCGGGTCGGAGGCAGATACGCAGTATTTT. As protein: CASSLVGWASGSEADTQYF.

This chain joins TRBV7-9 and TRBJ2-6; D is possibly TRBD2 (5 bases). V dropped 2 bases and J dropped 4 bases, with 9 bases sitting between them. The CDR3 runs to 15 residues. Germline-derived CDR1 and CDR2 are SEHNR and FQNEAQ (reference sequence). The CDR3 DNA reads as TGTGCCAGCAGCTTATCCGGGGAGGGGGCCAACGTCCTGACTTTC. This codes for CASSLSGEGANVLTF.

J is TRBJ1-3 and V is TRBV9; the D is unclear. V lost 0 bases, J lost 1 base, and 17 bases lay in between. The CDR3 totals 18 residues. Germline loops: CDR1 SGDLS, CDR2 YYNGEE. The CDR3 protein is CASSVEITSGLSGNTIYF. The CDR3 nucleotides read TGTGCCAGCAGCGTAGAGATTACTTCGGGTTTGTCTGGAAACACCATATATTTT. Variable domain in full (rest from reference TRBV9 and TRBJ1-3): DSGVTQTPKHLITATGQRVTLRCSPRSGDLSVYWYQQSLDQGLQFLIQYYNGEERAKGNILERFSAQQFPDLHSELNLSSLELGDSALYFCASSVEITSGLSGNTIYFGEGSWLTVV.

The gene calls are TRBV5-1 and TRBJ2-7; D might be TRBD2 (5 bases). Between the trimmed V and J ends, which lost 2 bases and 4 bases, there was a span of 13 bases. CDR1 is SGHRS, CDR2 YFSETQ, per germline. This CDR3 contains 14 residues. CDR3 sequence reads: CASSFADSPYEQYF. The CDR3 nucleotides are TGCGCCAGCAGCTTCGCGGACTCGCCATACGAGCAGTACTTC.

This chain connects TRBV27 to TRBJ1-1, with TRBD1 matching over 10 bases. The V gene end was trimmed by 4 bases and the J gene end by 5 bases; junction bases not matched to a gene: 13. Germline V gives CDR1 MNHEY, CDR2 SMNVEV (reference sequence). This CDR3 has 17 amino acids. CDR3: CASSSNSLTGGGTEAFF. CDR3 bases: TGTGCCAGCAGTTCGAACTCCTTGACAGGGGGCGGGACTGAAGCTTTCTTT.

This chain connects TRBV6-5 to TRBJ1-5, with 8 nucleotides matching TRBD1. V lost 6 bases and J lost 2; bases outside the gene matches: 3. This CDR3 is built from 14 residues. Germline CDR1 and CDR2: MNHEY and SVGAGI. The CDR3 is CASRKGQGNQPQHF. The DNA of the CDR3 is TGTGCCAGCAGGAAGGGACAGGGCAATCAGCCCCAGCATTTT.